A selection of T cell receptor beta chains follows, all from one sample in a study of T cell responses to AZD1222 COVID-19 vaccine. Clones were read by immunoSEQ multiplex PCR, and TCRdb kept only the in-frame ones, dropping some. Of around 20,000 clones listed, 80% to 90% are singletons. The sample consisted of peripheral blood, taken 28 days after the second AZD1222 dose. These receptor sequences come from an adult who received the AZD1222 COVID-19 vaccine. CDR3s include the opening cysteine and the closing phenylalanine or tryptophan. The D gene is left open where the match is weak. Only part of the rows carry a size: once, few, many, or a class if the clone is expanded.

D gene: NA
J gene: TRBJ1-2
V gene: TRBV11-2
clone size: NA
CDR3 DNA: TGTGCCAGCAGCTTAGGGCCAGGGCGTGGCTACACCTTC
CDR3 protein: CASSLGPGRGYTF

D gene: NA
J gene: TRBJ1-2
V gene: TRBV4-3
clone size: NA
CDR3 DNA: TGCGCCAGCAGCCAACAAAACGAACCGGGACAAGACTATGGCTACACCTTC
CDR3 protein: CASSQQNEPGQDYGYTF

D gene: NA
J gene: TRBJ2-4
V gene: TRBV30
clone size: NA
CDR3 DNA: TGTGCCTGGAGCCCCGGGCAAAACATTCAGTACTTC
CDR3 protein: CAWSPGQNIQYF

D gene: TRBD2
J gene: TRBJ2-3
V gene: TRBV3-1/TRBV3-2
clone size: NA
CDR3 DNA: TGTGCCAGCAGCCAAGATCGGACTAGCGGGAGTACGCAGTATTTT
CDR3 protein: CASSQDRTSGSTQYF

D gene: NA
J gene: TRBJ1-2
V gene: TRBV19
clone size: medium-sized
CDR3 DNA: TGTGCCAGTAGTGCGAGTAATGCCTATGGCTACACCTTC
CDR3 protein: CASSASNAYGYTF

D gene: TRBD1
J gene: TRBJ2-3
V gene: TRBV2
clone size: NA
CDR3 DNA: TGTGCCAGCAGTGAATTGGGGACAGGGGGTCAAGCTACGCAGTATTTT
CDR3 protein: CASSELGTGGQATQYF

D gene: NA
J gene: TRBJ2-4
V gene: TRBV6-1
clone size: NA
CDR3 DNA: TGTGCCAGCAGTGGAGTAGGGGTGGAGGTGTGGAAAAACATTCAGTACTTC
CDR3 protein: CASSGVGVEVWKNIQYF

D gene: NA
J gene: TRBJ2-7
V gene: TRBV11-2
clone size: few
CDR3 DNA: TGTGCCAGCAGCTCCCCCCGGTCCTACGAGCAGTACTTC
CDR3 protein: CASSSPRSYEQYF

D gene: NA
J gene: TRBJ1-1
V gene: TRBV11-2
clone size: NA
CDR3 DNA: TGTGCCAGCAGCTCCACGCAGGGGAACACTGAAGCTTTCTTT
CDR3 protein: CASSSTQGNTEAFF

D gene: TRBD1
J gene: TRBJ1-3
V gene: TRBV19
clone size: NA
CDR3 DNA: TGTGCCAGTAGTGCTTTGACAGGGCGAGGAAACACCATATATTTT
CDR3 protein: CASSALTGRGNTIYF

D gene: NA
J gene: TRBJ1-1
V gene: TRBV30
clone size: NA
CDR3 DNA: TGTGCCTGGAGCTATAAGGGACCTCGGAACACTGAAGCTTTCTTT
CDR3 protein: CAWSYKGPRNTEAFF

D gene: NA
J gene: TRBJ1-1
V gene: TRBV7-8
clone size: NA
CDR3 DNA: TGTGCCAGCAGCCAACAGGGTGGAGACACTGAAGCTTTCTTT
CDR3 protein: CASSQQGGDTEAFF

D gene: NA
J gene: TRBJ1-3
V gene: TRBV7-9
clone size: once
CDR3 DNA: TGTGCCAGCAGCTTAGGGGACCGAAGAAACACCATATATTTT
CDR3 protein: CASSLGDRRNTIYF

D gene: NA
J gene: TRBJ1-1
V gene: TRBV7-8
clone size: few
CDR3 DNA: TGTGCCAGCACCCCGCGGCAGGCGACTGAAGCTTTCTTT
CDR3 protein: CASTPRQATEAFF

D gene: NA
J gene: TRBJ1-2
V gene: TRBV18
clone size: NA
CDR3 DNA: TGTGCCAGCTCACCCCTCGGGGGCGCGCAGGGCTACACCTTC
CDR3 protein: CASSPLGGAQGYTF

D gene: TRBD1
J gene: TRBJ1-1
V gene: TRBV19
clone size: NA
CDR3 DNA: TGTGCCAGTACCAATCCGGGGACAGGTAAGAACACTGAAGCTTTCTTT
CDR3 protein: CASTNPGTGKNTEAFF

D gene: TRBD1
J gene: TRBJ2-7
V gene: TRBV12-5
clone size: NA
CDR3 DNA: TGTGCTAGTGGCCGCGGGACAGGGAGCTACGAGCAGTACTTC
CDR3 protein: CASGRGTGSYEQYF

D gene: NA
J gene: TRBJ2-7
V gene: TRBV12-3/TRBV12-4
clone size: NA
CDR3 DNA: TGTGCCAGCAGTTTGATGTCTTCCGAGCAGTACTTC
CDR3 protein: CASSLMSSEQYF

D gene: TRBD1
J gene: TRBJ1-1
V gene: TRBV30
clone size: NA
CDR3 DNA: TGTGCCTGGAAGGGACAGATGAACACTGAAGCTTTCTTT
CDR3 protein: CAWKGQMNTEAFF

D gene: NA
J gene: TRBJ1-1
V gene: TRBV2
clone size: NA
CDR3 DNA: TGTGCCAGCAGTGAAAGGCAGGGCGGCACTGAAGCTTTCTTT
CDR3 protein: CASSERQGGTEAFF

D gene: NA
J gene: TRBJ1-5
V gene: TRBV5-4
clone size: NA
CDR3 DNA: TGTGCCAGCAGCTTGGGGGGAGCCAATCAGCCCCAGCATTTT
CDR3 protein: CASSLGGANQPQHF

D gene: NA
J gene: TRBJ2-1
V gene: TRBV6-1
clone size: NA
CDR3 DNA: TGTGCCAGCAGTGGACGGGACGGGAGCTCCTACAATGAGCAGTTCTTC
CDR3 protein: CASSGRDGSSYNEQFF

D gene: TRBD1
J gene: TRBJ2-5
V gene: TRBV11-3
clone size: few
CDR3 DNA: TGTGCCAGCAGAAAACAGGGGGTGGTGGAGACCCAGTACTTC
CDR3 protein: CASRKQGVVETQYF